This T cell receptor beta chain came from a study of T cell responses to AZD1222 COVID-19 vaccine. Data came from immunoSEQ multiplex PCR; TCRdb stores just in-frame clones and leaves some out. The repertoire holds around 100,000 clones, with around 94% as singletons. The CDR3 contains 15 residues. Germline CDR1 and CDR2: SNHLY and FYNNEI. V was cut by 2 bases and J by 2 bases, with 12 bases left in between. The clonotype was recovered from an adult in good health. The material sequenced was peripheral blood, taken on day 0 of AZD1222 vaccination. V is TRBV2 and J is TRBJ1-2; possibly TRBD1 for D (6 bases). The CDR3 loop is CASSESWDINYGYTF. The CDR3 bases are TGTGCCAGCAGTGAATCCTGGGACATCAACTATGGCTACACCTTC.